These 17 T cell receptor beta chains were all obtained from the same sample, sequenced in a study of blood T cell repertoires in COVID-19. Assay: immunoSEQ multiplex PCR; the TCRdb copy retains only in-frame clones and omits some. The sample contains a few hundred thousand clones, about 82% of which appear only once. The source material was peripheral blood. These receptors were taken from a human donor in a cohort sampled during active COVID-19.

V gene TRBV4-2 combines with J gene TRBJ1-6, with 11 bases lining up with TRBD1. The CDR3 totals 16 residues. V lost 2 bases and J lost 9; bases outside the gene matches: 6. CDR1 and CDR2 (germline): LGHNA, YNFKEQ. CDR3 residues: CASSQLGQGVGSPLHF. The CDR3 DNA reads TGTGCCAGCAGCCAATTGGGACAGGGGGTCGGTTCACCCCTCCACTTT.

The gene calls are TRBV24-1 and TRBJ1-5, with 8 nucleotides matching TRBD1. The CDR3 contains 14 residues. Germline CDR1 KGHDR, CDR2 SFDVKD. With V trimmed by 4 bases and J by 4 bases, 2 bases remained unmatched. CDR3 residues: CATSEQGANQPQHF. For the CDR3, the DNA is TGTGCCACCAGTGAGCAGGGGGCAAATCAGCCCCAGCATTTT.

CDR3 loop: CASSPRTGSEDEQYF. The CDR3, as DNA: TGTGCCAGCAGCCCCAGGACAGGGTCTGAGGACGAGCAGTACTTC. The V call is TRBV7-6, the J call TRBJ2-7; the match to TRBD1 covers 8 bases. The length of the CDR3 is 15 residues. V was pared by 5 bases and J by 5 bases, with 11 bases of the junction left unmatched. Germline V gives CDR1 SGHVS, CDR2 FNYEAQ.

V usage is TRBV7-8 and J usage is TRBJ1-4, with TRBD1 matching 10 bases. CDR3 length equals 13 residues. Germline lookup yields CDR1 SGHVS and CDR2 FQNEAQ. J lost 7 bases, V lost 6 bases, and 2 bases had no gene match. In DNA form, the CDR3 reads TGTGCCAGCAGAGGACAGGGGGGTGAAAAACTGTTTTTT. Translating gives CASRGQGGEKLFF.

The chain employs TRBV9 and TRBJ1-5; tentative D call: TRBD1 (5 bases). This CDR3 is 16 amino acids long. Germline V gene data show CDR1 as SGDLS and CDR2 as YYNGEE. V was trimmed by 0 bases and J by 2 bases, leaving 12 bases between them. The CDR3 DNA is TGTGCCAGCAGCGTAGGGGGAGGGGTAGGCAATCAGCCCCAGCATTTT. It is translated as CASSVGGGVGNQPQHF.

Details on this clone: Other DNA sequences in the sample encode the same CDR3. The gene calls are TRBV6-5 and TRBJ1-1; 8 nucleotides match TRBD1. V lost 0 bases, J lost 1 base, and 1 base stayed unmatched. The CDR3 covers 15 residues. The germline V gene has CDR1 MNHEY and CDR2 SVGAGI. The CDR3 sequence is CASSYSGTGNTEAFF. Written as DNA, the CDR3 is TGTGCCAGCAGTTACTCCGGGACAGGGAACACTGAAGCTTTCTTT.

This clone has just one count. CDR3: CASSDSTGYTF. For the CDR3, the DNA is TGCGCCAGCAGTGATAGCACTGGCTACACCTTC. The chain is built from TRBV10-2 and TRBJ1-2; D call uncertain. Germline assignment: CDR1 WSHSY and CDR2 SAAADI. CDR3 length: 11 amino acids. With 3 bases removed from V and 7 bases from J, the gap between germline ends came to 6 bases.

The gene calls are TRBV27 and TRBJ1-4; TRBD1 agrees at 12 bases. The trim removed 5 bases at V and 7 bases at J, leaving 5 bases unmatched. The CDR3 sequence is 15 residues long. Germline V gene data show CDR1 as MNHEY and CDR2 as SMNVEV (reference sequence). The CDR3 nucleotides are TGTGCCAGCAGTCCCGGGGACAGGGGGCTTGAAAAACTGTTTTTT. It codes for CASSPGDRGLEKLFF.

This clone appeared once. This chain connects TRBV18 to TRBJ1-1, with D unclear. The V end lost 2 bases, the J end lost 5 bases, and 12 bases lay between the germline ends. The CDR3 loop spans 14 amino acids. CDR1 and CDR2 (germline): KGHSH, LQKENI. The CDR3 loop is CASSPVRGRTEAFF. The CDR3, as DNA: TGTGCCAGCTCACCAGTTCGGGGTAGGACTGAAGCTTTCTTT.

J is TRBJ1-1 and V is TRBV5-6, with a tentative D call TRBD1 (5 bases). The V and J ends lost 1 base and 5 bases respectively, with 12 bases between them. Per the germline V gene, CDR1 is SGHDT and CDR2 is YYEEEE. The CDR3 consists of 14 residues. The CDR3 DNA sequence: TGTGCCAGCAGCTTGAGGGGTATCTTAACTGAAGCTTTCTTT. It translates to CASSLRGILTEAFF.

The chain employs TRBV10-1 and TRBJ2-7; D is possibly TRBD1 (6 bases). The CDR3 runs to 13 residues. V gave up 1 base and J gave up 5 bases, with 9 bases separating them. The germline V gene has CDR1 WNHNN and CDR2 SYGVQD (reference sequence). The CDR3 DNA is TGCGCCAGCAGTGAGTACAGGGTAGACGAGCAGTACTTC. It specifies CASSEYRVDEQYF.

The rearrangement joins TRBV30 to TRBJ1-1; 7 nucleotides agree with TRBD1. The CDR3 sequence is 14 residues long. After removal of 2 bases from V and 11 bases from J, the junction contained 14 bases not matched to a gene. In germline, CDR1 is GTSNPN, CDR2 SVGIG (reference sequence). CDR3 sequence reads: CAWSYIRAGGAAFF. CDR3 nucleotides: TGTGCCTGGAGTTATATTAGAGCAGGGGGTGCGGCTTTCTTT.

This chain connects TRBV4-1 to TRBJ1-1, with a weak D call TRBD1 (5 bases). Germline assignment: CDR1 MGHRA and CDR2 YSYEKL. The length of the CDR3 is 14 residues. Trimming shortened V by 0 bases and J by 1 base, and 6 bases separated the two germline ends. The CDR3 spells CASSQEQGNTEAFF. DNA for the CDR3: TGCGCCAGCAGCCAAGAGCAGGGGAACACTGAAGCTTTCTTT.

This chain joins TRBV30 and TRBJ1-5, with D unclear. Trimming cost V 3 bases and J 1 base, with 10 bases left between them. Germline assignment: CDR1 GTSNPN and CDR2 SVGIG (reference sequence). This CDR3 has 14 residues. In DNA, the CDR3 is TGTGCCTGGAGCACAACGTCCAGCAATCAGCCCCAGCATTTT. It codes for CAWSTTSSNQPQHF.

This chain uses TRBV7-9 with TRBJ1-1, with TRBD1 identical over 7 bases. Trimming at V came to 4 bases and at J to 10 bases, leaving 12 bases not matched to a gene. This CDR3 spans 14 amino acids. CDR1 and CDR2 from the germline V gene are SEHNR and FQNEAQ (reference sequence). The CDR3 nucleotides are TGTGCCAGCAGCTCCACCACAGGGGTTAGTGGAGCTTTCTTT. Protein: CASSSTTGVSGAFF.

The chain employs TRBV5-1 and TRBJ1-3, with 7 bases lining up with TRBD1. V shed 3 bases and J 0 bases; nucleotides not matched to a gene: 6. The germline CDR1 and CDR2 sequences are SGHRS and YFSETQ. The CDR3 contains 16 residues. The CDR3 region is CASSSRQGLSGNTIYF. The CDR3, as DNA: TGCGCCAGCAGCTCACGACAGGGCCTCTCTGGAAACACCATATATTTT.

The gene calls are TRBV24-1 and TRBJ1-5; 10 bases match TRBD1. J lost 3 bases, V lost 4 bases, and 5 bases had no gene match. This CDR3 spans 16 amino acids. CDR1 and CDR2 from the germline V gene are KGHDR and SFDVKD. The CDR3 protein is CATSDPGTGVNQPQHF. The CDR3 bases are TGTGCCACCAGTGACCCCGGGACAGGGGTCAATCAGCCCCAGCATTTT.